This paragraph reports one T cell receptor beta chain. What it binds is unknown. 5'RACE template switching generated TCR cDNA, adding a universal primer site and UMIs. MiXCR, applied by TCRdb to the 5' RACE reads, yields one record per CDR3 protein. Of approximately 250,000 distinct CDR3 sequences listed, about 5% are singletons. This specimen comes from a study of T cells after yellow fever vaccination. About the research overall: Preparation of the low-cell-number fractions used SMART-Seq v4 Ultra Low Input. Findings and caveats of the study: FACS-sorted repertoires could harbor abundant contaminating bulk-population clonotypes. The appearance of a small share of clonotypes in both CD4 and CD8 compartments was observed.

This TCR was recovered from a man aged 18 to 35 who received the YFV17D yellow fever vaccine. This specimen consisted of CD4+ T cells sorted from PBMCs, obtained on the day of the yellow fever booster vaccination.

In DNA form, the CDR3 reads TGTGCCAGCAGCACCCCGGGACAAAACTACGAGCAGTACTTC. Protein product: CASSTPGQNYEQYF. The gene calls are TRBV21-1 and TRBJ2-7; the DNA was not compared with TRBD1, the D call given in the table. TRBV21-1 represents a pseudogene. This CDR3 comprises 14 residues.